One sample yielded the 4 T cell receptor beta chains listed below, sequenced in a study of T cells in women clearing cervical HPV infection. TCRdb's copy holds only in-frame clones and misses some; the assay was immunoSEQ multiplex PCR. The specimen's table records roughly 40,000 clones. Material: blood buffy coat. The receptors were sampled from a woman between 18 and 70 years old with a cervical HPV16 infection that either progressed to CIN3+ or cleared (not recorded which).

About this clone itself: The read is 3 residues too short to cover the CDR3 end, so that end is filled in from the germline J gene. The genes are TRBV7-6 and TRBJ1-3; TRBD1 is a possible D gene (5 bases). V dropped 5 bases and J dropped 3 bases, with 14 bases sitting between them. There are 15 residues in the CDR3. Germline CDR1 SGHVS, CDR2 FNYEAQ. CDR3 protein: CASSRGSGGGNTIYF. CDR3 DNA (partial): TGTGCCAGCAGCCGGGGGTCCGGGGGTGGAAACACC. The full variable domain, rest sourced from reference TRBV7-6 and TRBJ1-3, is GAGVSQSPRYKVTKRGQDVALRCDPISGHVSLYWYRQALGQGPEFLTYFNYEAQQDKSGLPNDRFSAERPEGSISTLTIQRTEQRDSAMYRCASSRGSGGGNTIYFGEGSWLTVV.

For this clone: Read sequence stops 3 residues before the CDR3 end, and the germline J gene provides the missing end. This chain links TRBV5-6 with TRBJ1-1, with 7 bases that match TRBD1. The trim removed 9 bases at V and 4 bases at J, leaving 12 bases unmatched. Germline V lookup: CDR1 SGHDT, CDR2 YYEEEE. CDR3 size: 14 residues. CDR3 region: CAIQGDPLGTEAFF. Partial CDR3 DNA: TGTGCCATCCAGGGGGACCCACTGGGCACTGAA.

Remarks on this clone: The read terminates 3 residues before the CDR3 end, so the remaining end is supplied by the germline J gene. The V and J genes are TRBV7-7 and TRBJ2-1, with D perhaps TRBD2 (5 bases). The V end lost 5 bases, the J end lost 7 bases, and 12 bases lay between the germline ends. This CDR3 has 13 residues. The V gene's germline CDR1 is SSHAT and CDR2 FNYEAQ (reference sequence). The CDR3 bases that were read are TGTGCCAGCAGCCTCCGGACGGGGAATGAG. Residues: CASSLRTGNE. The full-length CDR3 reads as CASSLRTGNEQFF.

As concerns this clone: Read coverage stops 3 residues before the CDR3 terminus; the germline J gene supplies the remainder. V and J are TRBV5-1 and TRBJ2-4; 10 bases fit TRBD2. This CDR3 comprises 15 residues. With V trimmed by 3 bases and J by 7 bases, 7 bases remained unmatched. CDR1 is SGHRS and CDR2 is YFSETQ in the germline V gene. Incomplete CDR3 DNA: TGCGCCAGCAGCTCCCAAGCGGGGGGGGCGAACATT. Its protein product is CASSSQAGGANI. The entire CDR3 is CASSSQAGGANIQYF.